Presented here are 27 T cell receptor beta chains from one specimen sequenced in a study of cytomegalovirus exposure and HLA in healthy donors. Use of 60 Vbeta and 13 Jbeta primers characterized the PCR. Sequencing was performed with immunoSEQ multiplex PCR; in TCRdb, only in-frame clones are kept and a portion is missing. This repertoire comprises roughly 70,000 clones; its ten largest clones make up roughly 8%. Sequencing was performed on PBMCs. Receptors originate from a female donor in good health and CMV-seropositive.

This chain connects TRBV14 to TRBJ2-1; 7 nucleotides align to TRBD2. Germline trimming cut 0 bases from V and 4 bases from J; bases unmatched to any gene: 3. Germline V gives CDR1 SGHDN, CDR2 FVKESK. The CDR3 covers 15 residues. The CDR3 protein is CASSQDDGGYNEQFF. The CDR3 DNA sequence: TGTGCCAGCAGCCAAGATGACGGGGGGTACAATGAGCAGTTCTTC.

The chain uses TRBV6-1 and TRBJ1-2; the D gene is possibly TRBD1 (5 bases). Germline V gene data show CDR1 as MNHNS and CDR2 as SASEGT. The ends were cut back, 6 bases at V and 4 bases at J, with 15 bases in the middle. The CDR3 sequence is 14 residues long. The CDR3 sequence is CASRYDSPPYGYTF. The CDR3 coding sequence is TGTGCCAGCAGATACGACAGTCCCCCCTATGGCTACACCTTC.

The V gene is TRBV10-3, the J gene TRBJ2-2; perhaps TRBD2 as D (6 bases). The germline V gene has CDR1 ENHRY and CDR2 SYGVKD. The CDR3 loop spans 15 amino acids. V gave up 8 bases and J gave up 2 bases, with 15 bases separating them. Here the CDR3 reads CAISAASENTGELFF. The CDR3 DNA reads as TGTGCCATCTCGGCGGCTAGCGAAAACACCGGGGAGCTGTTTTTT.

The chain recombines TRBV28 with TRBJ1-6; D is uncertain. This CDR3 spans 14 amino acids. Germline V gene data show CDR1 as MDHEN and CDR2 as SYDVKM. Trimming pared 2 bases from V and 9 bases from J, leaving 11 bases between. The CDR3 nucleotides are TGTGCCAGCAGTTTAAGAGCTGCGAGTTCACCCCTCCACTTT. The encoded protein is CASSLRAASSPLHF.

The chain recombines TRBV7-4 with TRBJ2-7, with TRBD2 as a possible D gene (5 bases). This CDR3 spans 15 amino acids. Germline V gene sequence: CDR1 SGHVT, CDR2 SQSDAQ. V dropped 7 bases and J dropped 0 bases, with 16 bases sitting between them. This CDR3 is CASTHSIGSSYEQYF. CDR3 bases: TGTGCCAGCACGCATTCAATTGGGAGCTCCTACGAGCAGTACTTC.

The chain has TRBV27 and TRBJ2-6; 7 bases align to TRBD1. Germline V gene sequence: CDR1 MNHEY, CDR2 SMNVEV (reference sequence). With V trimmed by 3 bases and J by 0 bases, 5 bases remained unmatched. This CDR3 has 17 amino acids. The CDR3 loop is CASSFRWTGSGANVLTF. CDR3 bases: TGTGCCAGCAGTTTTCGGTGGACAGGCTCTGGGGCCAACGTCCTGACTTTC.

The chain uses TRBV9 and TRBJ2-1, with a possible D match to TRBD2 (5 bases). CDR1 is SGDLS, CDR2 YYNGEE, per germline. This CDR3 spans 15 amino acids. V was trimmed by 2 bases and J by 2 bases, leaving 11 bases between them. The CDR3 DNA is TGTGCCAGCAGCGTGGAGGATGGGGCCTACAATGAGCAGTTCTTC. Protein: CASSVEDGAYNEQFF. Variable domain in full (rest from reference TRBV9 and TRBJ2-1): DSGVTQTPKHLITATGQRVTLRCSPRSGDLSVYWYQQSLDQGLQFLIQYYNGEERAKGNILERFSAQQFPDLHSELNLSSLELGDSALYFCASSVEDGAYNEQFFGPGTRLTVL.

V usage is TRBV6-5 and J usage is TRBJ2-1; TRBD2 agrees at 12 bases. This CDR3 contains 15 residues. Germline values: CDR1 MNHEY, CDR2 SVGAGI. The trim removed 6 bases at V and 8 bases at J, leaving 8 bases unmatched. CDR3 coding DNA: TGTGCCAGCAGCGTACTAGCGGGAGGAAAGGATGAGCAGTTCTTC. Translating gives CASSVLAGGKDEQFF.

V is TRBV5-1 and J is TRBJ2-1; 11 bases are shared with TRBD2. Germline lookup yields CDR1 SGHRS and CDR2 YFSETQ. CDR3 length equals 15 residues. J lost 3 bases, V lost 6 bases, and 5 bases had no gene match. CDR3 nucleotide sequence: TGCGCCAGCACCCCCGGGACTAGCGGCTACAATGAGCAGTTCTTC. As protein: CASTPGTSGYNEQFF.

The chain has TRBV5-1 and TRBJ2-1; the match to TRBD2 covers 15 bases. The length of the CDR3 is 15 residues. Trimming took 7 bases from V and 7 from J; bases not matched to a gene: 6. CDR1 and CDR2 from the germline V gene are SGHRS and YFSETQ. CDR3 nucleotides: TGCGCCAGCGGTGGACTAGCGGGAGGGGAGAATGAGCAGTTCTTC. Its protein is CASGGLAGGENEQFF.

The chain employs TRBV10-3 and TRBJ1-5; weak D call: TRBD1 (6 bases). V lost 2 bases and J 1 base, leaving 9 bases between the germline ends. Germline CDR1 and CDR2: ENHRY and SYGVKD. The CDR3 contains 15 residues. CDR3 residues: CAISEEQGSNQPQHF. CDR3 DNA: TGTGCCATCAGTGAGGAACAGGGCAGCAATCAGCCCCAGCATTTT.

The chain couples TRBV6-5 to TRBJ2-7, with a possible D match to TRBD1 (6 bases). V lost 5 bases and J lost 9, with 17 bases in between. CDR1 MNHEY and CDR2 SVGAGI come from the germline V gene. The CDR3 is 13 amino acids. Here the CDR3 DNA reads TGTGCCAGCAGTGACAGGCCTGCAGTTCGGCAGTACTTC. This gives the protein CASSDRPAVRQYF.

The chain joins TRBV4-1 to TRBJ2-4; 9 bases fit TRBD1. This CDR3 has 13 amino acids. Trimming at V came to 4 bases and at J to 8 bases, leaving 3 bases not matched to a gene. Germline CDR1 MGHRA, CDR2 YSYEKL. In DNA, the CDR3 is TGCGCCAGCAGCCCGGGACAGGGAGACATTCAGTACTTC. Protein sequence: CASSPGQGDIQYF.

The CDR3 loop reads CASSLGVGQPYNEQFF. The DNA of the CDR3 is TGTGCCAGCAGCTTAGGTGTCGGACAGCCCTACAATGAGCAGTTCTTC. This chain connects TRBV7-3 to TRBJ2-1; TRBD1 is a possible D gene (6 bases). This CDR3 comprises 16 residues. Trimming removed 2 bases from V and 2 bases from J, with 13 bases in between. Germline CDR1 is SGHTA and CDR2 is FQGTGA.

This chain links TRBV2 with TRBJ1-1; 8 bases map to TRBD1. The germline gives CDR1 SNHLY, CDR2 FYNNEI. The CDR3 runs 18 residues. The V gene end was trimmed by 2 bases and the J gene end by 5 bases; junction bases not matched to a gene: 16. The CDR3 DNA follows: TGTGCCAGCAGTGAAAATCTGGGCGGGACAGGTATGTTAACTGAAGCTTTCTTT. Translated: CASSENLGGTGMLTEAFF.

J is TRBJ1-1 and V is TRBV19, with D perhaps TRBD1 (5 bases). Germline assignment: CDR1 LNHDA and CDR2 SQIVND (reference sequence). The V end lost 5 bases, the J end lost 1 base, and 14 bases lay between the germline ends. The CDR3 length is 15 residues. The CDR3 DNA follows: TGTGCCAGTAGTCTTCAGGGTTGGGGGAACACTGAAGCTTTCTTT. Its protein is CASSLQGWGNTEAFF.

This chain links TRBV7-9 with TRBJ1-2; D remains unclear. This CDR3 comprises 15 residues. V was trimmed by 1 base and J by 3 bases, leaving 12 bases between them. Germline V gene sequence: CDR1 SEHNR, CDR2 FQNEAQ (reference sequence). The CDR3 here is CASSLVGGSYYGYTF. For the CDR3, the DNA is TGTGCCAGCAGCTTAGTAGGTGGGAGCTACTATGGCTACACCTTC.

Here the CDR3 DNA reads TGTGCCAGCAGCCCCCTTGCGGGGTCCTACAATGAGCAGTTCTTC. It yields the protein CASSPLAGSYNEQFF. This chain connects TRBV7-3 to TRBJ2-1, with a possible D match to TRBD2 (6 bases). Germline V CDR1 and CDR2: SGHTA, FQGTGA. The V end lost 5 bases, the J end lost 1 base, and 12 bases lay between the germline ends. This CDR3 contains 15 residues.

The J gene is TRBJ2-2, the V gene TRBV9; tentative D call: TRBD2 (5 bases). Trimming took 7 bases from V and 2 from J, leaving 9 bases between them. Germline V gives CDR1 SGDLS, CDR2 YYNGEE. The CDR3 runs to 13 residues. CDR3 coding DNA: TGTGCCAGCCGCGGGCCAAACACCGGGGAGCTGTTTTTT. Translating gives CASRGPNTGELFF.

This chain joins TRBV28 and TRBJ2-1, with 8 nucleotides matching TRBD2. Trimming took 6 bases from V and 8 from J; bases not matched to a gene: 12. This CDR3 has 15 residues. The V gene's germline CDR1 is MDHEN and CDR2 SYDVKM. The CDR3 coding sequence is TGTGCCAGCAGCTCTACGCCGGGACTAGAGCATGAGCAGTTCTTC. It yields the protein CASSSTPGLEHEQFF.

The chain joins TRBV19 to TRBJ1-2; the D gene is possibly TRBD1 (5 bases). Germline values: CDR1 LNHDA, CDR2 SQIVND (reference sequence). There are 13 residues in the CDR3. Trimming cost V 5 bases and J 4 bases, with 11 bases left between them. CDR3 bases: TGTGCCAGTAGTTATAGCAGGGTCTATGGCTACACCTTC. This sequence encodes CASSYSRVYGYTF.

The J gene is TRBJ2-1, the V gene TRBV7-6; 8 positions agree with TRBD1. The ends lost 5 bases at V and 3 bases at J; junction bases unmatched: 6. This CDR3 contains 15 residues. Germline V gene lookup returns CDR1 SGHVS and CDR2 FNYEAQ. CDR3 region: CASSTWTGFYNEQFF. In nucleotides, the CDR3 is TGTGCCAGCAGCACCTGGACAGGGTTCTACAATGAGCAGTTCTTC.

The V gene is TRBV2, the J gene TRBJ2-5, with 10 bases matching TRBD1. With V trimmed by 6 bases and J by 4 bases, 8 bases remained unmatched. The CDR3 has 15 residues. The germline V gene encodes CDR1 SNHLY and CDR2 FYNNEI. The CDR3 loop reads CASSQDRGGGETQYF. In DNA, the CDR3 is TGTGCCAGCAGCCAGGACAGGGGGGGCGGAGAGACCCAGTACTTC. The full variable domain, completed using reference TRBV2 and TRBJ2-5, is EPEVTQTPSHQVTQMGQEVILRCVPISNHLYFYWYRQILGQKVEFLVSFYNNEISEKSEIFDDQFSVERPDGSNFTLKIRSTKLEDSAMYFCASSQDRGGGETQYFGPGTRLLVL.

On this clone itself: Different DNA sequences within this sample yield the same CDR3. V gene TRBV7-8 combines with J gene TRBJ2-3; D possibly corresponds to TRBD1 (5 bases). This CDR3 contains 18 residues. From germline, CDR1 is SGHVS and CDR2 FQNEAQ. The germline V and J ends were trimmed by 11 bases and 2 bases, with 29 bases remaining between them. CDR3 nucleotide sequence: TGTGCCTCAAGGTTCAGCGAGACAGAGCCTGAGGACACAGATACGCAGTATTTT. Encoded protein: CASRFSETEPEDTDTQYF.

The chain has TRBV7-9 and TRBJ1-6; D gene ambiguous. Trimming shortened V by 2 bases and J by 10 bases, and 12 bases separated the two germline ends. This CDR3 has 14 residues. CDR1 is SEHNR and CDR2 is FQNEAQ in the germline V gene (reference sequence). The CDR3 DNA sequence: TGTGCCAGCAGCTTATCGGCAGAGGGATCACCCCTCCACTTT. This gives the protein CASSLSAEGSPLHF.

This chain joins TRBV19 and TRBJ2-3; 9 bases line up with TRBD1. The V and J ends lost 6 bases and 3 bases, in that order; junction bases with no gene match: 7. This CDR3 is 15 amino acids long. The germline V gene has CDR1 LNHDA and CDR2 SQIVND (reference sequence). CDR3 region: CASSLQGARTDTQYF. DNA of the CDR3: TGTGCCAGTAGCCTACAGGGGGCGCGGACAGATACGCAGTATTTT.

This chain joins TRBV7-2 and TRBJ1-6; D perhaps matches TRBD1 (5 bases). V lost 2 bases and J lost 0, with 14 bases in between. The CDR3 has 18 residues. The germline gives CDR1 SGHTA, CDR2 FQGNSA. CDR3 protein: CASSLRGFGNSYNSPLHF. CDR3 coding DNA: TGTGCCAGCAGCTTAAGGGGATTTGGAAACTCCTATAATTCACCCCTCCACTTT.